Following are 28 T cell receptor beta chains from one sample sequenced in a study of blood T cell repertoires in COVID-19. The data were produced by immunoSEQ multiplex PCR, yet TCRdb's version contains in-frame clones alone and is incomplete. The sample shows roughly 27,000 clones, more than 80% of them seen only once. The sample comprised peripheral blood. The source is a man in his 60s with acute or convalescent COVID-19.

V and J are TRBV2 and TRBJ2-3; 8 nucleotides match TRBD2. J gave up 0 bases and V 7 bases, and 6 bases lay outside the gene matches. Germline loops: CDR1 SNHLY, CDR2 FYNNEI. The CDR3 is 15 amino acids. CDR3 in DNA: TGTGCCAGCACCGGGACTAGAACTAGCACAGATACGCAGTATTTT. This sequence encodes CASTGTRTSTDTQYF.

This rearrangement joins TRBV10-3 to TRBJ2-7; D might be TRBD1 (7 bases). Per germline, CDR1 ENHRY and CDR2 SYGVKD. This CDR3 has 15 residues. V gave up 6 bases and J gave up 0 bases, with 15 bases separating them. CDR3 coding DNA: TGTGCCATCAGCAGTGGGGGGACAGTCTCCTACGAGCAGTACTTC. It translates to CAISSGGTVSYEQYF.

The chain uses TRBV25-1 and TRBJ2-5; 7 bases are a match to TRBD2. Germline V gives CDR1 MGHDK, CDR2 SYGVNS. CDR3 length equals 14 residues. The J segment lost 3 bases and the V segment lost 3 bases, leaving 4 bases of the junction unmatched. The CDR3, as DNA: TGTGCCAGCAGTGAGTGGGACTACAAAGAGACCCAGTACTTC. This encodes CASSEWDYKETQYF.

The count of this clone is one. This chain connects TRBV19 to TRBJ2-7; the D gene is possibly TRBD1 (7 bases). CDR3 length: 11 residues. Trimming took 4 bases from V and 7 from J, leaving 8 bases between them. Per the germline V gene, CDR1 is LNHDA and CDR2 is SQIVND (reference sequence). The CDR3: CASSTGGEQYF. CDR3 bases: TGTGCCAGTAGTACAGGGGGGGAGCAGTACTTC.

The chain has TRBV11-2 and TRBJ2-3, with a possible D match to TRBD2 (6 bases). The CDR3 spans 13 residues. Germline values: CDR1 SGHAT, CDR2 FQNNGV. Deletions cut 5 bases from V and 4 bases from J, with 10 bases between. The CDR3 region is CASSPPSADTQYF. CDR3 bases: TGTGCCAGCAGCCCTCCTAGCGCAGATACGCAGTATTTT.

This chain uses TRBV18 with TRBJ2-7; TRBD1 agrees at 7 bases. The CDR3 has 14 amino acids. Germline CDR1 and CDR2: KGHSH and LQKENI. J lost 3 bases, V lost 2 bases, and 4 bases had no gene match. CDR3 region: CASSPEGQLYEQYF. The CDR3 nucleotides read TGTGCCAGCTCACCAGAGGGACAGCTCTACGAGCAGTACTTC.

The V call is TRBV28, the J call TRBJ1-4, with D unresolved. The CDR3 loop spans 13 amino acids. Germline-derived CDR1 and CDR2 are MDHEN and SYDVKM. Trimming pared 0 bases from V and 8 bases from J, leaving 7 bases between. CDR3 amino acids: CASSLWAQEKLFF. CDR3 in DNA: TGTGCCAGCAGTTTATGGGCACAAGAAAAACTGTTTTTT.

The chain recombines TRBV5-1 with TRBJ2-1; maybe TRBD2 (5 bases). The ends were cut back, 4 bases at V and 4 bases at J, with 12 bases in the middle. This CDR3 comprises 14 residues. Per germline, CDR1 SGHRS and CDR2 YFSETQ. In DNA, the CDR3 is TGCGCCAGCAGCGGACGGGCGGGTTACAATGAGCAGTTCTTC. Translating gives CASSGRAGYNEQFF.

This clone was counted a single time. This rearrangement joins TRBV2 to TRBJ1-2; 7 nucleotides align to TRBD1. The germline gives CDR1 SNHLY, CDR2 FYNNEI. V was pared by 6 bases and J by 6 bases, with 13 bases of the junction left unmatched. The CDR3 extends over 15 amino acids. CDR3 sequence (DNA): TGTGCCAGCAGCCCCAATCCCGGGACAGCGAATGGCTACACCTTC. Translation gives CASSPNPGTANGYTF.

This clone has a single count. CDR3 nucleotide sequence: TGCGCCAGCAGCTGGGGGACAGGGGGAACTAACTATGGCTACACCTTC. It is translated as CASSWGTGGTNYGYTF. This sequence joins TRBV5-1 and TRBJ1-2; 11 nucleotides match TRBD1. Per the germline V gene, CDR1 is SGHRS and CDR2 is YFSETQ. CDR3 length equals 16 residues. V gave up 3 bases and J gave up 0 bases; unmatched junction bases: 4.

This clone occurred once. The J gene is TRBJ1-1, the V gene TRBV3-1 (or the pseudogene TRBV3-2), with D unresolved. The length of the CDR3 is 14 residues. Germline assignment: CDR1 LGHDT and CDR2 YNNKEL (reference sequence). V was clipped by 2 bases and J by 1 base, with 8 bases between them. The CDR3 DNA sequence: TGTGCCAGCAGCCAATCCTCAGGGAACACTGAAGCTTTCTTT. It translates to CASSQSSGNTEAFF.

This clone has a single count. The chain recombines TRBV7-2 with TRBJ1-3, with D possibly being TRBD1 (6 bases). With 5 bases removed from V and 1 base from J, the gap between germline ends came to 15 bases. The V gene's germline CDR1 is SGHTA and CDR2 FQGNSA. CDR3 length: 16 amino acids. The CDR3: CASSPLQGGSGNTIYF. The CDR3, as DNA: TGTGCCAGCAGCCCCCTACAGGGCGGTTCTGGAAACACCATATATTTT.

This chain uses TRBV7-2 with TRBJ2-3, with 13 nucleotides matching TRBD2. Germline V CDR1 and CDR2: SGHTA, FQGNSA. The CDR3 contains 14 residues. The V and J ends lost 9 bases and 3 bases, in that order; junction bases with no gene match: 3. The CDR3 spells CASTLAGGTDTQYF. The DNA of the CDR3 is TGTGCCAGTACACTAGCGGGAGGGACAGATACGCAGTATTTT.

This chain uses TRBV28 with TRBJ1-5, with TRBD1 identical over 11 bases. The germline V gene encodes CDR1 MDHEN and CDR2 SYDVKM. The CDR3 sequence is 17 residues long. V was clipped by 3 bases and J by 7 bases; unmatched bases: 11. CDR3 sequence reads: CASSLGTGGLVGQPQHF. CDR3 in DNA: TGTGCCAGCAGTTTGGGGACAGGGGGTTTAGTAGGACAGCCCCAGCATTTT.

The genes are TRBV25-1 and TRBJ1-4; D might be TRBD1 (5 bases). The CDR3 covers 15 residues. V lost 2 bases and J lost 6, with 13 bases in between. Germline CDR1 MGHDK, CDR2 SYGVNS. The CDR3 DNA follows: TGTGCCAGCAGTGAAGGTCCAGGGTTCTATGAAAAACTGTTTTTT. As protein: CASSEGPGFYEKLFF.

In its sample, this clone was seen once. The rearrangement links TRBV9 to TRBJ2-7, with 9 bases lining up with TRBD2. CDR1 is SGDLS, CDR2 YYNGEE, per germline. J was trimmed by 0 bases and V by 0 bases; bases with no gene match: 16. The CDR3 has 20 amino acids. The DNA for the CDR3 is TGTGCCAGCAGCGTAGGGAGGTGGGGGTCGACTAGCGGAAGCTCCTACGAGCAGTACTTC. Translated: CASSVGRWGSTSGSSYEQYF.

This chain uses TRBV7-2 with TRBJ1-4; D is perhaps TRBD1 (5 bases). V lost 2 bases, J lost 8 bases, and 15 bases lay in between. Germline loops: CDR1 SGHTA, CDR2 FQGNSA. CDR3 length: 15 residues. The CDR3 loop is CASSLSQGGGEKLFF. The CDR3 DNA reads TGTGCCAGCAGCTTAAGCCAGGGCGGGGGAGAAAAACTGTTTTTT.

The V and J genes are TRBV27 and TRBJ2-2, with 7 nucleotides matching TRBD1. The J segment lost 0 bases and the V segment lost 8 bases, leaving 6 bases of the junction unmatched. This CDR3 is built from 15 residues. Germline CDR1 is MNHEY and CDR2 is SMNVEV (reference sequence). CDR3 protein: CASGLQGANTGELFF. The CDR3 DNA reads TGTGCCAGCGGATTGCAGGGGGCGAACACCGGGGAGCTGTTTTTT.

The chain recombines TRBV6-5 with TRBJ1-2; D ambiguous. The V gene lost 7 bases and the J gene lost 1 base, with 10 bases spanning the gap. The CDR3 is 13 amino acids. Germline V gene data show CDR1 as MNHEY and CDR2 as SVGAGI. The CDR3, as DNA: TGTGCCAGCACCCCTGGGCTTAACTATGGCTACACCTTC. It codes for CASTPGLNYGYTF.

For the CDR3, the DNA is TGTGCCTGGTCTGGACAGGCTAACACTGAAGCTTTCTTT. Amino acids: CAWSGQANTEAFF. The rearrangement links TRBV30 to TRBJ1-1; the match to TRBD1 covers 7 bases. The CDR3 is made up of 13 amino acids. With V trimmed by 5 bases and J by 2 bases, 5 bases remained unmatched. The germline gives CDR1 GTSNPN, CDR2 SVGIG (reference sequence).

This chain joins TRBV24-1 and TRBJ1-2; no definite D call. V lost 1 base and J 2 bases, leaving 4 bases between the germline ends. CDR1 is KGHDR, CDR2 SFDVKD, per germline. The CDR3 runs 13 residues. DNA for the CDR3: TGTGCCACCAGTGATTTCTCGAACTATGGCTACACCTTC. Translating it yields CATSDFSNYGYTF.

The V and J genes are TRBV10-3 and TRBJ2-3; the match to TRBD2 covers 13 bases. V dropped 6 bases and J dropped 0; count of bases not matched to a gene: 6. The CDR3 has 17 residues. Germline V lookup: CDR1 ENHRY, CDR2 SYGVKD. DNA for the CDR3: TGTGCCATCAGCGATGGACTAGCGGGGGAGAGCACAGATACGCAGTATTTT. It encodes CAISDGLAGESTDTQYF.

The rearrangement links TRBV19 to TRBJ1-3; TRBD1 agrees at 9 bases. CDR1 is LNHDA, CDR2 SQIVND, per germline (reference sequence). This CDR3 comprises 15 residues. V lost 6 bases and J lost 2; bases outside the gene matches: 5. In DNA form, the CDR3 reads TGTGCCAGTAGCAGACAGGGGGTCGCTGGAAACACCATATATTTT. Amino acid sequence: CASSRQGVAGNTIYF.

This clone was observed a single time. This chain links TRBV28 with TRBJ1-4; 7 bases agree with TRBD1. V shed 6 bases, J shed 5 bases, and the junction held 9 bases outside the gene matches. CDR1 is MDHEN, CDR2 SYDVKM, per germline. The CDR3 is made up of 15 amino acids. This chain's CDR3 is CASSQPGQINEKLFF. DNA for the CDR3: TGTGCCAGCAGCCAACCGGGACAGATAAATGAAAAACTGTTTTTT.

The chain employs TRBV28 and TRBJ2-7, with D possibly being TRBD2 (6 bases). The CDR3 spans 14 residues. Trimming removed 1 base at V and 7 bases at J, with 14 bases between. The V gene's germline CDR1 is MDHEN and CDR2 SYDVKM. The CDR3 sequence is CASSLYTSPREQYF. The CDR3 bases are TGTGCCAGCAGTTTATATACTAGCCCCCGGGAGCAGTACTTC.

This clone was recorded only once. The V gene is TRBV3-1 (or the pseudogene TRBV3-2), the J gene TRBJ2-1; TRBD1 might be the D (7 bases). The CDR3 loop spans 16 amino acids. V was cut by 0 bases and J by 8 bases, with 17 bases left in between. Per the germline V gene, CDR1 is LGHDT and CDR2 is YNNKEL (reference sequence). CDR3 loop: CASSQEGRLGGDEQFF. CDR3 bases: TGTGCCAGCAGCCAAGAGGGGAGACTAGGGGGCGATGAGCAGTTCTTC.

The gene calls are TRBV6-6 and TRBJ2-7; TRBD1 is a possible D gene (6 bases). The CDR3 consists of 13 residues. Germline V gene data show CDR1 as MNHNY and CDR2 as SVGAGI (reference sequence). V was pared by 5 bases and J by 4 bases, with 12 bases between. The CDR3 protein is CASSPSRGYEQYF. The DNA for the CDR3 is TGTGCCAGCAGTCCCTCGAGGGGGTACGAGCAGTACTTC.

The chain joins TRBV5-6 to TRBJ2-7, with 9 bases matching TRBD2. The CDR3 runs 15 residues. Trimming cost V 1 base and J 2 bases; bases outside gene matches: 4. The germline CDR1 and CDR2 sequences are SGHDT and YYEEEE. The CDR3 DNA reads as TGTGCCAGCAGCTTGCTCAGCGGGGGGACCTACGAGCAGTACTTC. This codes for CASSLLSGGTYEQYF. The entire variable domain, with the rest obtained from reference TRBV5-6 and TRBJ2-7, is as follows: DAGVTQSPTHLIKTRGQQVTLRCSPKSGHDTVSWYQQALGQGPQFIFQYYEEEERQRGNFPDRFSGHQFPNYSSELNVNALLLGDSALYLCASSLLSGGTYEQYFGPGTRLTVT.